This T cell receptor (beta chain) originates from a study of shared clonotypes between healthy human individuals. Assay used: immunoSEQ multiplex PCR; TCRdb lists only in-frame clones, some missing. The repertoire includes about 1 million clones, approximately 70% of them detected once, and over 1.3% sits in the top ten. The investigators split CD4+ cells into a CD45RA+ naive subset and a CD45RA-negative memory subset. Unmatched junction bases numbered 6, after V lost 2 bases and J lost 4 bases. In germline, CDR1 is SGHVS, CDR2 FQNEAQ. The CDR3 runs 15 residues. This clonotype originated in a man between 18 and 29 years old in good health. The gene calls are TRBV7-8 and TRBJ1-2; 8 positions match TRBD1. The sequenced sample was memory CD4+ T cells sorted from blood. The sample's subset: CD45RA-negative fraction. In DNA form, the CDR3 reads TGTGCCAGCAGCTTATCCGAACAGGGGGTCTATGGCTACACCTTC. This translates into CASSLSEQGVYGYTF.